This TCR beta chain is drawn from a study of post-analysis software for immune sequencing data. Whole-study results and caveats: Comparison of patients with controls showed about 5 TRBV segments more frequent in patients, TRBV5-6, TRBV5-1 and TRBV20-1 among them. Clustering by F measure revealed strong co-clustering among samples prepared together in one batch.

With respect to this clonotype: No antigen is known for it. The junction and the germline gene differ at one end; a read error may be behind it.

Unique molecular identifiers were carried by the TCR beta cDNA libraries. MiXCR, run by TCRdb on the PCR reads, gives a single entry per CDR3 protein. The sample has fewer than 550,000 distinct CDR3 sequences, 34% seen once. Germline lookup yields CDR1 SGHKS and CDR2 YYEKEE (reference sequence). The CDR3 totals 13 residues. The chain has TRBV5-5 and TRBJ2-7; D perhaps matches TRBD2 (5 bases). The J call is in doubt because the DNA end fits TRBJ2-5 better. The sequencing sample was made of blood. The TCR originated in a girl aged 2-17 years with multiple sclerosis. CDR3: CAGSLASWETQYF. CDR3 bases: TGTGCCGGCAGCTTGGCTAGCTGGGAGACCCAGTACTTC.